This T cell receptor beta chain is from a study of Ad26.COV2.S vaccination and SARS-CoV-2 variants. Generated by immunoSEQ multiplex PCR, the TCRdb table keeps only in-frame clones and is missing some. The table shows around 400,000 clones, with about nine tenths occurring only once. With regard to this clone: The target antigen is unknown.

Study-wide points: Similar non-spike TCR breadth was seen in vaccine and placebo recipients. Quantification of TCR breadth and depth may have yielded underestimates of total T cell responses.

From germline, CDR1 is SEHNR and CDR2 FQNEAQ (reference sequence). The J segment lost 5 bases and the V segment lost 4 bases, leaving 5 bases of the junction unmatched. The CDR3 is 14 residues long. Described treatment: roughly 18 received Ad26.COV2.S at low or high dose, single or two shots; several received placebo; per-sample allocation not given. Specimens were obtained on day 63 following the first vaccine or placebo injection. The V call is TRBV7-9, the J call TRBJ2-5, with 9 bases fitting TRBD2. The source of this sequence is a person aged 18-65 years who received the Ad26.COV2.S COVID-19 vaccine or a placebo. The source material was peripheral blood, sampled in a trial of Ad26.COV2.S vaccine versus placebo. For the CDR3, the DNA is TGTGCCAGCAGCTCGGCGGGAGGGAGGGAGACCCAGTACTTC. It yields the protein CASSSAGGRETQYF. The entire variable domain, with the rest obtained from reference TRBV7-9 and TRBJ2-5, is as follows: DTGVSQNPRHKITKRGQNVTFRCDPISEHNRLYWYRQTLGQGPEFLTYFQNEAQLEKSRLLSDRFSAERPKGSFSTLEIQRTEQGDSAMYLCASSSAGGRETQYFGPGTRLLVL.